This T cell receptor beta chain was sequenced during a study of shared clonotypes between healthy human individuals. TCRdb's table, derived via immunoSEQ multiplex PCR, lists solely in-frame clones and lacks some. The profile shows about 2.5 million clones, 80% to 95% of them singletons. Study-level findings and limits: Estimated richness values were generally larger in naive subsets than in memory subsets.

Germline V gene sequence: CDR1 MGHRA, CDR2 YSYEKL. V lost 2 bases to trimming and J lost 5 bases, with 15 bases between them. The CDR3 loop spans 15 amino acids. Turning to this clone: Its cognate antigen is unknown.

This receptor was identified in a man aged 18 to 35 in good health. Some clones in this sample may be carry-over from other donors' samples. Sequencing was carried out using naive CD4+ T cells from PBMCs. This sample's subset: CD45RA+ positively selected. The J gene is TRBJ2-5, the V gene TRBV4-1, with a tentative D call TRBD2 (7 bases). The DNA for the CDR3 is TGCGCCAGCAGCCAATTCGGGGGGCTAGCGGAGACCCAGTACTTC. Its translation is CASSQFGGLAETQYF.